What follows describes a single TCR beta chain. Method: immunoSEQ multiplex PCR; TCRdb's copy keeps in-frame clones and lacks some. Of approximately 2,000,000 clones in the sample, 93% were seen once. This sample is part of a study of shared clonotypes between healthy human individuals. CDR1 and CDR2 (germline): SGHNT, YYREEE (reference sequence). Trimming left V 4 bases short and J 4 bases short, with 18 bases between. The CDR3 sequence is 15 residues long. The naive CD8 subset, CD45RO-negative cells positively selected for CCR7, excluded terminally differentiated effector memory CD45RA+ cells. This TCR derives from a man between 18 and 29 years old in good health. Some clones in this sample may be carry-over from other donors' samples. This chain uses TRBV5-4 with TRBJ2-7; the D gene is possibly TRBD1 (6 bases). Sequenced material: naive CD8+ T cells from PBMCs. CDR3 sequence: CASSLAGVSRYEQYF. The CDR3 region has the DNA TGTGCCAGCAGCCTCGCAGGGGTCTCCCGGTACGAGCAGTACTTC.